This passage covers 25 T cell receptor beta chains from one sample sequenced in a study of low-dose radiotherapy and immunotherapy resistance in tumors. TRAV and TRBV primers primed cDNA for both TCRalpha and TCRbeta. The TCRs were subjected to amplification over roughly 18 PCR cycles employing a constant-region primer in conjunction with a V-primer adapter. TCRdb re-analysed the reads in MiXCR, keeping a single row per CDR3 protein. Among approximately 11,000 distinct CDR3 sequences listed, roughly two thirds were seen once. The receptor source for this set is a human donor with advanced metastatic prostate, ovarian, gallbladder or colorectal cancer (not recorded which). This table probably holds off-target reads from a library built for another chain.

The V gene is TRBV6-2 or TRBV6-3, the J gene TRBJ1-1, with no clear D. Germline CDR1 MNHEY, CDR2 SVGEGT. The V and J ends lost 6 bases and 2 bases respectively, with 4 bases between them. This CDR3 is 11 amino acids long. CDR3 nucleotide sequence: TGTGCCAGCAGGGAAAACACTGAAGCTTTCTTT. Its translation: CASRENTEAFF.

This chain uses TRBV5-6 with TRBJ2-1; D remains ambiguous. The CDR3 consists of 14 residues. V lost 0 bases and J 0 bases, leaving 4 bases between the germline ends. CDR1 and CDR2 from the germline V gene are SGHDT and YYEEEE. CDR3 loop: CASSLGDSYNEQFF. DNA for the CDR3: TGTGCCAGCAGCTTGGGGGACTCCTACAATGAGCAGTTCTTC.

This clonotype has more than one count but fewer than ten. The V call is TRBV5-6, the J call TRBJ1-5, with a possible D match to TRBD1 (5 bases). This CDR3 contains 17 residues. V lost 3 bases and J 3 bases, leaving 19 bases between the germline ends. Germline lookup yields CDR1 SGHDT and CDR2 YYEEEE. CDR3 sequence: CASSWGRRGGDNQPQHF. CDR3 DNA sequence: TGTGCCAGCAGCTGGGGCCGTCGCGGGGGGGACAATCAGCCCCAGCATTTT. The variable domain in full, with the rest retrieved from reference TRBV5-6 and TRBJ1-5, is DAGVTQSPTHLIKTRGQQVTLRCSPKSGHDTVSWYQQALGQGPQFIFQYYEEEERQRGNFPDRFSGHQFPNYSSELNVNALLLGDSALYLCASSWGRRGGDNQPQHFGDGTRLSIL.

This clonotype was seen a handful of times. CDR3 nucleotides: TGCAGCGTTACTCTCCAAGGGGAGTACGACGAAAAACTGTTTTTT. This encodes CSVTLQGEYDEKLFF. The chain recombines TRBV29-1 with TRBJ1-4; TRBD1 is a possible D gene (5 bases). Per germline, CDR1 SQVTM and CDR2 ANQGSEA. The CDR3 runs 15 residues. Trimming stripped 5 bases from V and 8 bases from J, with 21 bases between.

CDR3 sequence: CATSRGLQLSSYNEQFF. The CDR3 DNA is TGTGCCACCAGCAGAGGTCTACAGCTGAGCTCCTACAATGAGCAGTTCTTC. The chain couples TRBV15 to TRBJ2-1; D call uncertain. CDR1 is LNHNV, CDR2 YYDKDF, per germline (reference sequence). This CDR3 region has 17 residues. V was cut by 1 base and J by 0 bases, with 13 bases left in between. The full variable domain, rest sourced from reference TRBV15 and TRBJ2-1, is DAMVIQNPRYQVTQFGKPVTLSCSQTLNHNVMYWYQQKSSQAPKLLFHYYDKDFNNEADTPDNFQSRRPNTSFCFLDIRSPGLGDTAMYLCATSRGLQLSSYNEQFFGPGTRLTVL.

The V and J genes are TRBV28 and TRBJ1-1; D might be TRBD1 (6 bases). CDR3 length: 14 amino acids. The germline gives CDR1 MDHEN, CDR2 SYDVKM. V shed 6 bases and J shed 0 bases, with 11 bases lying between them. CDR3 amino acids: CASRDREVNTEAFF. For the CDR3, the DNA is TGTGCCAGCAGGGACAGAGAGGTGAACACTGAAGCTTTCTTT.

This clonotype was seen a single time. The chain combines TRBV6-2 or TRBV6-3 with TRBJ2-2; no reliable D call. V shed 2 bases and J shed 3 bases, with 7 bases lying between them. The CDR3 length is 14 residues. CDR1 MNHEY and CDR2 SVGEGT come from the germline V gene. The CDR3 reads CASSYTADTGELFF. The CDR3 DNA reads as TGTGCCAGCAGTTACACGGCCGACACCGGGGAGCTGTTTTTT.

CDR3 bases: TGTGCCAGCAGTTACAATGGGGTGGTGTCGACCCAGTACTTC. As protein: CASSYNGVVSTQYF. The chain links TRBV6-5 to TRBJ2-5; no reliable D call. Germline CDR1 MNHEY, CDR2 SVGAGI. The CDR3 is made up of 14 amino acids. V gave up 2 bases and J gave up 7 bases, with 14 bases separating them.

The chain joins TRBV6-1 to TRBJ2-1; 11 bases match TRBD2. The CDR3 runs 17 residues. Trimming took 3 bases from V and 2 from J; bases not matched to a gene: 6. CDR1 MNHNS and CDR2 SASEGT come from the germline V gene. The CDR3 nucleotides read TGTGCCAGCAGTGATATGACTAGCGGGGTAACCTACAATGAGCAGTTCTTC. It is translated as CASSDMTSGVTYNEQFF.

The rearrangement joins TRBV3-1 to TRBJ2-1; 7 nucleotides line up with TRBD1. V lost 6 bases, J lost 5 bases, and 10 bases stayed unmatched. The CDR3 contains 15 residues. CDR1 and CDR2 from the germline V gene are LGHDT and YNNKEL (reference sequence). The CDR3: CASSLQGSNNNEQFF. The CDR3 region has the DNA TGTGCCAGCAGTTTACAGGGGAGCAACAACAATGAGCAGTTCTTC.

The chain couples TRBV28 to TRBJ1-2; 9 positions match TRBD1. The germline V gene encodes CDR1 MDHEN and CDR2 SYDVKM. CDR3 length equals 15 residues. V was clipped by 7 bases and J by 4 bases; unmatched bases: 10. This CDR3 is CASTLQGAGGYGYTF. CDR3 nucleotide sequence: TGTGCCAGCACCTTACAGGGGGCAGGTGGCTATGGCTACACCTTC.

The chain uses TRBV13 and TRBJ2-2; 8 nucleotides match TRBD2. CDR3 length equals 16 residues. J gave up 8 bases and V 3 bases, and 11 bases lay outside the gene matches. Germline V gene lookup returns CDR1 PRHDT and CDR2 FYEKMQ (reference sequence). CDR3 nucleotide sequence: TGTGCCAGCAGCTTTACTAGCGGAGGAGGTTATGGGGAGCTGTTTTTT. The encoded protein is CASSFTSGGGYGELFF.

The chain joins TRBV29-1 to TRBJ2-1; D may be TRBD1 (5 bases). CDR1 and CDR2 from the germline V gene are SQVTM and ANQGSEA. This CDR3 is 14 amino acids long. V lost 2 bases to trimming and J lost 0 bases, with 8 bases between them. CDR3 protein: CSVERTSSYNEQFF. The DNA for the CDR3 is TGCAGCGTTGAACGGACAAGCTCCTACAATGAGCAGTTCTTC.

The genes are TRBV7-9 and TRBJ2-1; D unresolved. The V and J ends lost 3 bases and 5 bases respectively, with 11 bases between them. The CDR3 covers 14 residues. The germline CDR1 and CDR2 sequences are SEHNR and FQNEAQ (reference sequence). The CDR3 region has the DNA TGTGCCAGCAGCTTGAGGATTGTGGACAATGAGCAGTTCTTC. This sequence encodes CASSLRIVDNEQFF.

This sequence joins TRBV3-1 and TRBJ1-3, with D uncertain. Germline V gene sequence: CDR1 LGHDT, CDR2 YNNKEL (reference sequence). The CDR3 spans 14 residues. Trimming cost V 1 base and J 3 bases, with 7 bases left between them. Here the CDR3 reads CASSQGGNGNTIYF. The CDR3 nucleotides read TGTGCCAGCAGCCAAGGGGGAAATGGAAACACCATATATTTT.

This clonotype appeared a single time. V usage is TRBV20-1 and J usage is TRBJ1-2; D not certain. Trimming removed 1 base at V and 3 bases at J, with 18 bases between. The germline V gene has CDR1 DFQATT and CDR2 SNEGSKA (reference sequence). The CDR3 covers 16 residues. The CDR3 sequence is CSARGLSQSTHYGYTF. DNA of the CDR3: TGCAGTGCTAGAGGGCTGTCACAGAGTACTCACTATGGCTACACCTTC.

The chain combines TRBV14 with TRBJ2-7; possible D gene TRBD1, 5 bases. This CDR3 has 13 residues. Trimming stripped 3 bases from V and 1 base from J, with 7 bases between. From germline, CDR1 is SGHDN and CDR2 FVKESK. The CDR3 DNA sequence: TGTGCCAGCAGCCAGGGGCGTTCCTACGAGCAGTACTTC. Translating it yields CASSQGRSYEQYF.

The rearrangement joins TRBV18 to TRBJ1-4; D possibly corresponds to TRBD1 (5 bases). V lost 5 bases and J 7 bases, leaving 20 bases between the germline ends. The CDR3 consists of 16 residues. Germline V gives CDR1 KGHSH, CDR2 LQKENI. CDR3 sequence (DNA): TGTGCCAGCTCAACGGGGGACGCACTTACGCCTGAAAAACTGTTTTTT. Protein product: CASSTGDALTPEKLFF.

J is TRBJ1-1 and V is TRBV7-9; no firm D call. Between the trimmed V and J ends, which lost 5 bases and 8 bases, there was a span of 12 bases. Germline lookup yields CDR1 SEHNR and CDR2 FQNEAQ (reference sequence). The CDR3 runs to 12 residues. This chain's CDR3 is CASSPLFGEAFF. CDR3 DNA: TGTGCCAGCAGCCCTCTTTTTGGCGAAGCTTTCTTT.

This chain uses TRBV20-1 with TRBJ1-1, with D unresolved. The V end lost 3 bases, the J end lost 8 bases, and 16 bases lay between the germline ends. CDR3 size: 13 residues. Germline CDR1 and CDR2: DFQATT and SNEGSKA (reference sequence). The CDR3: CSASGQADTEAFF. The CDR3 region has the DNA TGCAGTGCTAGTGGTCAGGCGGATACGGAAGCTTTCTTT.

V usage is TRBV6-2 or TRBV6-3 and J usage is TRBJ1-4, with 7 bases aligning to TRBD1. The CDR3 runs to 14 residues. Germline CDR1 MNHEY, CDR2 SVGEGT. The ends lost 2 bases at V and 8 bases at J; junction bases unmatched: 5. Here the CDR3 DNA reads TGTGCCAGCAGTTACACCAGGGGGGACGAAAAACTGTTTTTT. The encoded protein is CASSYTRGDEKLFF.

In its sample, this clonotype was seen once. The chain uses TRBV6-2 or TRBV6-3 and TRBJ2-3; 13 bases are a match to TRBD2. The CDR3 length is 20 residues. V trimming: 5 bases; J trimming: 1 base; junction bases outside the gene matches: 15. Germline CDR1 MNHEY, CDR2 SVGEGT. The CDR3 DNA is TGTGCCAGCAGTGAAACGACTGGACTCGGACTAGCGGGGGGCACAGATACGCAGTATTTT. It codes for CASSETTGLGLAGGTDTQYF.

This chain uses TRBV18 with TRBJ2-7; no clear D gene. V lost 1 base and J lost 2, with 6 bases in between. CDR3 length: 13 residues. The germline V gene encodes CDR1 KGHSH and CDR2 LQKENI. CDR3 amino acids: CASSPRAAYEQYF. The CDR3, as DNA: TGTGCCAGCTCACCACGGGCGGCCTACGAGCAGTACTTC.

The V call is TRBV5-1, the J call TRBJ2-1; the match to TRBD1 covers 12 bases. Germline V gene lookup returns CDR1 SGHRS and CDR2 YFSETQ. V was pared by 4 bases and J by 8 bases, with 7 bases of the junction left unmatched. The CDR3 is 15 residues long. For the CDR3, the DNA is TGCGCCAGCAGCGCACCGGGACAGGGGGCCCATGAGCAGTTCTTC. This translates into CASSAPGQGAHEQFF.

The chain carries TRBV28 and TRBJ1-4; 7 bases fit TRBD1. CDR1 and CDR2 from the germline V gene are MDHEN and SYDVKM. The CDR3 is 14 amino acids. The V gene end was trimmed by 3 bases and the J gene end by 7 bases; junction bases not matched to a gene: 5. The CDR3 bases are TGTGCCAGCAGTTTGAGACAGGGATTTGAAAAACTGTTTTTT. Its translation is CASSLRQGFEKLFF.